This T cell receptor beta chain derives from a study of regulatory T cells in long-lasting Graves disease. Overall study context: With positive TSH receptor antibodies and over 5 years of antithyroid drugs, Graves' disease was considered persistent. Study results and limitations: Persistent disease preferred TRBV28, TRBJ1-2 and TRBJ2-5; new disease, TRBV20-1 and TRBJ2-1.

Time point here: persistent/refractory GD, antithyroid drugs over 5 years with positive TRAb. Following extraction of RNA from PBMCs, that RNA was used to make the TCR library. This clonotype was seen more than once but under ten times. The antigen remains unidentified. TCR beta libraries were built with iRepertoire HTBI primers and Arm-PCR of CDR3 regions. MiXCR was run by TCRdb on the multiplex PCR reads, yielding one entry per CDR3 protein. The repertoire has some 450,000 distinct CDR3 sequences, around 24% of them found once; the top ten carry about 26%. V lost 5 bases and J lost 7, with 11 bases in between. Looked up from germline, CDR1 is SNHLY and CDR2 is FYNNEI. This CDR3 contains 12 residues.

The material was peripheral blood mononuclear cells (PBMCs), obtained when the disease was refractory, from a patient treated with antithyroid drugs. This receptor was obtained from a female donor with Graves disease. V usage is TRBV2 and J usage is TRBJ1-2, with D possibly being TRBD1 (5 bases). The CDR3 DNA follows: TGTGCCAGCAGTCAGGGTGATCGTGGCTACACCTTC. It translates to CASSQGDRGYTF.